This T cell receptor beta chain was retrieved from a study of regulatory T cells in long-lasting Graves disease. Broader study findings: The small sample size may have reduced accuracy.

TCR beta libraries were built with iRepertoire HTBI primers and Arm-PCR of CDR3 regions. TCRdb re-derived calls from the multiplex PCR reads in MiXCR, one entry per CDR3 protein. The sample includes 500,000 to 700,000 distinct CDR3 sequences, 16% of them seen just once. Many counts were recorded for this clonotype. Its target is not known. Time point meaning: newly diagnosed GD, antithyroid drugs for less than 3 months. PBMCs were the source of the RNA used for TCR sequencing. The CDR3 covers 13 residues. V was clipped by 2 bases and J by 1 base, with 5 bases between them. The germline gives CDR1 LGHDT, CDR2 YNNKEL (reference sequence). The sample was also linked to a second study, of T cells in Graves' hyperthyroidism and ophthalmopathy. That source adds: The hyperthyroidism was newly diagnosed and had lasted under 2 months; the patients were aged 18 to 65. Most expanded thyroid clonotypes above 0.001 also appeared in blood.

This chain joins TRBV3-1 and TRBJ2-5; D remains ambiguous. The source is a woman between 25 and 40 years old with Graves disease. The sequenced sample was peripheral blood mononuclear cells (PBMCs), obtained at new diagnosis, from a patient treated with antithyroid drugs. In DNA, the CDR3 is TGTGCCAGCAGCCAACTGCCCCAAGAGACCCAGTACTTC. The encoded protein is CASSQLPQETQYF.